These T cell receptor beta chains were read from a single sample in a study of CD8 T cell repertoires and HIV-1 epitope variants. The repertoire was sequenced with immunoSEQ multiplex PCR; TCRdb's copy has only in-frame clones and lacks some. The sample has several thousand clones; around three fifths are singletons. Their specific antigens are unknown. What was sequenced was cultured CD8+ T cells derived from PBMCs. These receptors were taken from a male donor with HIV. CDR3s leave out the opening cysteine and the closing phenylalanine or tryptophan.

>TRBV6-5|TRBJ2-1
ASSYSTTSGGNEQF
>TRBV5-6|TRBJ2-7
ASSSGYEQY
>TRBV5-6|TRBJ2-7
ASSLQGISYEQY
>TRBV13|TRBJ2-2
ASRGGGVTGELF
>TRBV5-4|TRBJ1-2
ASSFRTGDGYT
>TRBV15|TRBJ1-5
ATSRGVQPQH
>TRBV13|TRBJ1-2
ASSLEGLDRVYGYT
>TRBV2|TRBJ2-7
ASSEAFGTGNEQY
>TRBV2|TRBJ1-2
ASSLGQGLLGYT
>TRBV27|TRBJ1-2
ASSTGTPPVRGYT
>TRBV19|TRBJ2-7
ASSIAGDSLYEQY
>TRBV7-8|TRBJ1-2
ASSLGLTGEVGYT
>TRBV11-2|TRBJ1-1
ASSLAQGEAF
>TRBV19|TRBJ2-7
ASRDPGAYEQY
>TRBV27|TRBJ2-3
ASSLSNGGTDTQY
>TRBV2|TRBJ2-7
ASSERGYSYEQY
>TRBV28|TRBJ2-2
ASSWAGIPGELF
>TRBV7-8|TRBJ2-1
ASSLAGQGSYNEQF
>TRBV6-1|TRBJ2-7
ASRQGASSYEQY
>TRBV5-6|TRBJ1-1
ASSLVEEGTEAF
>TRBV18|TRBJ1-4
ASSPRTGGNNEKLF
>TRBV5-6|TRBJ2-7
ASSSRTGGFSYEQY
>TRBV14|TRBJ2-5
ASSPGLAGVETQY
>TRBV7-9|TRBJ1-5
ASSDARAGGNQPQH
>TRBV4-3|TRBJ1-2
ASSQELGSNYGYT
>TRBV5-4|TRBJ2-7
ASSWGTSGYEQY
>TRBV10-2|TRBJ1-5
ASSEGVGQPQH
>TRBV5-1|TRBJ2-2
ASSFSGGTGELF
>TRBV6-5|TRBJ1-3
ASSSYDNSGNTIY
>TRBV2|TRBJ1-1
ASSLGQMNTEAF
>TRBV5-1|TRBJ2-2
ASSLIAGGSTGELF
>TRBV5-1|TRBJ1-1
ASSLYGGTEAF
>TRBV11-1|TRBJ2-3
ASSLVPSLTTDTQY
>TRBV7-8|-
ASSPQGAPSYEQY
>TRBV28|TRBJ2-1
ASSWGSVEQF
>TRBV2|TRBJ1-3
ASSPDRDGRNTIY
>TRBV27|TRBJ1-1
ASSDKEYTEAF
>TRBV5-8|TRBJ1-6
ASSLRGGLYNSPLH
>TRBV28|TRBJ1-1
ASSLPNTEAF
>TRBV28|TRBJ2-7
ASSQTGTDLYEQY
>TRBV11-2|TRBJ1-1
ASSLSPNTEAF
>TRBV29-1|TRBJ2-4
SVGPRGQGNIQY
>TRBV5-6|TRBJ2-7
ASSLEQGTLLDEQY
>TRBV7-7|TRBJ2-1
ASSPGQLSYNEQF
>TRBV6-5|TRBJ1-4
ASSKEDGNEKLF
>TRBV10-2|TRBJ2-2
ASRPGQGIYPGELF